These T cell receptor beta chains were read from a single sample in a study of shared clonotypes between healthy human individuals. The repertoire was sequenced with immunoSEQ multiplex PCR; TCRdb's copy has only in-frame clones and lacks some. This sample yields roughly 2 million clones, of which roughly 95% are seen a single time; 0.85% to 1.3% belongs to the top ten. The material sequenced was naive CD8+ T cells sorted from blood. Receptors were obtained from a young man in good health. The CDR3 runs from the conserved cysteine through the conserved F or W. D genes are given only for firm matches. Where a row states a size, it is once, few, many or the class of an expanded clone; other rows omit it.

D gene	J gene	V gene	clone size	CDR3 DNA	CDR3 protein
TRBD2	TRBJ2-7	TRBV9	-	TGTGCCAGCAGCCCCTATAGCGGGAGGGCCCTCAACGTCTTCGAGCAGTACTTC	CASSPYSGRALNVFEQYF
TRBD1	TRBJ2-1	TRBV7-9	-	TGTGCCAGCAGCCTCCCGACAGGGGTGTACAATGAGCAGTTCTTC	CASSLPTGVYNEQFF
TRBD1	TRBJ1-4	TRBV7-3	-	TGTGCCAGCAGCCCCGGACAGGGGAGGGGTGAAAAACTGTTTTTT	CASSPGQGRGEKLFF
-	TRBJ2-7	TRBV11-2	-	TGTGCCAGCAGCCCGCTACAGAGCTCCTACGAGCAGTACTTC	CASSPLQSSYEQYF
-	TRBJ2-2	TRBV2	-	TGTGCCAGCAGCCCCCGCGAATCAATAAACACCGGGGAGCTGTTTTTT	CASSPRESINTGELFF
-	TRBJ2-7	TRBV10-1	once	TGCGCCAGCAGTGAGTCTGGAGGATCCTACGAGCAGTACTTC	CASSESGGSYEQYF
-	TRBJ2-7	TRBV5-5	-	TGTGCCAGCAGCTACCGACAGTCCTACGAGCAGTACTTC	CASSYRQSYEQYF
-	TRBJ1-5	TRBV7-9	-	TGTGCCAGCAGCTTAGGGGAGACGGCCCGTGGGGCCCAGCATTTT	CASSLGETARGAQHF
-	TRBJ1-1	TRBV29-1	-	TGCAGCGGGGGGGAAGAAGCTTTCTTT	CSGGEEAFF
TRBD2	TRBJ2-7	TRBV4-1	-	TGCGCCAGCAGCCAAGATGACGGACTAGCTACCTACGAGCAGTACTTC	CASSQDDGLATYEQYF